This TCR beta chain was captured in a study of blood T cell repertoires in COVID-19. Study details: Samples taken during acute and convalescent COVID-19 were collected in the United States, Italy and Spain.

The CDR3 sequence is 16 residues long. The germline gives CDR1 SGDLS, CDR2 YYNGEE. V dropped 0 bases and J dropped 2; count of bases not matched to a gene: 4. Assay used: immunoSEQ multiplex PCR; TCRdb lists only in-frame clones, some missing. The sample yields 230,000 or so clones, 88% seen once. Specimen: PBMCs or T cells enriched from blood (not recorded which). The chain carries TRBV9 and TRBJ2-7; 11 positions match TRBD1. This sequence was found in a woman aged 45-65 years with acute COVID-19. CDR3 residues: CASSVAPGQGAYEQYF. The CDR3, as DNA: TGTGCCAGCAGCGTAGCTCCGGGACAGGGGGCCTACGAGCAGTACTTC.